Reported below is one T cell receptor beta chain. Its antigen is not known. Generated by immunoSEQ multiplex PCR, the TCRdb table keeps only in-frame clones and is missing some. The table includes around 53,000 clones, around 80% detected once. The data originate from a study of vaccination effects on CD4 cells after COVID-19. Notes on the study in general: Late in the post-vaccination period, infection-induced and vaccine-induced clones underwent marked clonal contraction.

Sequencing followed a ViraFEST assay step that expanded antigen-specific CD4+ T cells with viral peptide pools. Following culture for approximately 11 days, CD4+ T cells were isolated. Convalescent patients had PCR-confirmed SARS-CoV-2 infection between March and December 2020. The CDR3 sequence is 14 residues long. Germline CDR1 and CDR2: SNHLY and FYNNEI. The germline V and J ends were trimmed by 6 bases and 8 bases, with 19 bases remaining between them. The receptor comes from a human donor who had a prior SARS-CoV-2 infection. The chain links TRBV2 to TRBJ1-2; perhaps TRBD1 as D (5 bases). Sequenced material: CD4+ T cells from PBMCs cultured with HIV peptides, taken before COVID-19 vaccination. Subset here: HIV-1 Nef peptide pool negative control/reference culture. The CDR3 sequence: CASSKNIRDSGYTF. CDR3 DNA sequence: TGTGCCAGCAGCAAAAACATTAGAGACAGCGGCTACACCTTC.